This entry lists 26 T cell receptor beta chains sequenced from one sample in a study of metastatic and nonmetastatic thyroid tumors. Patients were all untreated before their thyroid surgery. TCRdb redid the clone calls on the PCR reads using MiXCR. Here the sample spans approximately 20,000 clones, 30% to 35% being singletons. Sequenced sample: tumor tissue. These receptors originate from a male donor with papillary thyroid cancer or a benign thyroid nodule (not recorded which). Some clones in this sample may be carry-over from other donors' samples.

This clone was observed many times. Other DNA sequences in the same sample also yield this CDR3. The chain combines TRBV15 with TRBJ2-2; the D gene is possibly TRBD1 (5 bases). CDR1 is LNHNV and CDR2 is YYDKDF in the germline V gene (reference sequence). V was cut by 8 bases and J by 4 bases, with 5 bases left in between. The CDR3 loop spans 11 amino acids. Written as DNA, the CDR3 is TGTGCCACCCAGGGCACCGGGGAGCTGTTTTTT. It yields the protein CATQGTGELFF.

This clone was detected a few times. This sequence joins TRBV28 and TRBJ1-2, with TRBD1 as a possible D gene (6 bases). Looked up from germline, CDR1 is MDHEN and CDR2 is SYDVKM. The length of the CDR3 is 14 residues. Trimming cost V 6 bases and J 1 base, with 12 bases left between them. In nucleotides, the CDR3 is TGTGCCAGCAGCCGCGACAGGATTAACTATGGCTACACCTTC. Translation: CASSRDRINYGYTF.

This clone has a handful of counts. V and J are TRBV19 and TRBJ2-6; 7 nucleotides agree with TRBD1. This CDR3 is built from 15 residues. V lost 6 bases, J lost 2 bases, and 4 bases stayed unmatched. The germline V gene has CDR1 LNHDA and CDR2 SQIVND (reference sequence). CDR3: CASRTTGTGANVLTF. The CDR3 DNA sequence: TGTGCCAGTAGAACGACAGGGACTGGGGCCAACGTCCTGACTTTC.

V usage is TRBV11-2 and J usage is TRBJ2-1; 8 bases align to TRBD2. The length of the CDR3 is 16 residues. V gave up 2 bases and J gave up 9 bases; unmatched junction bases: 12. The germline CDR1 and CDR2 sequences are SGHAT and FQNNGV. CDR3 nucleotide sequence: TGTGCCAGCAGCTTATCATACGGGAGGGTATGTAGTGAGCAGTTCTTC. Translation: CASSLSYGRVCSEQFF.

This clone has just a few counts. The V and J genes are TRBV6-1 and TRBJ1-1; no clear D gene. The germline gives CDR1 MNHNS, CDR2 SASEGT. This CDR3 has 13 residues. Deletions cut 8 bases from V and 1 base from J, with 11 bases between. The CDR3 nucleotides are TGTGCCAGCTGGAGGCAGAGGAACACTGAAGCTTTCTTT. Protein: CASWRQRNTEAFF.

This clone showed up many times. The chain joins TRBV2 to TRBJ1-6; 9 bases agree with TRBD1. With 2 bases clipped from V and 8 bases from J, the junction kept 4 bases outside the gene matches. CDR1 is SNHLY, CDR2 FYNNEI, per germline. The CDR3 is made up of 15 amino acids. The DNA of the CDR3 is TGTGCCAGCAGTGAAACCGGGACAGGGTATTCACCCCTCCACTTT. Amino acid sequence: CASSETGTGYSPLHF.

The chain has TRBV7-9 and TRBJ2-5; D is unclear. The CDR3 consists of 14 residues. Trimming stripped 4 bases from V and 3 bases from J, with 12 bases between. CDR1 and CDR2 from the germline V gene are SEHNR and FQNEAQ (reference sequence). This CDR3 reads CASSSPSPKETQYF. In DNA, the CDR3 is TGTGCCAGCAGCTCCCCCTCCCCCAAAGAGACCCAGTACTTC.

Relative to its sample, this clone is medium-sized. The chain joins TRBV4-1 to TRBJ1-3; no clear D gene. The CDR3 is made up of 12 amino acids. Germline CDR1 reads MGHRA; CDR2 reads YSYEKL. With 2 bases removed from V and 7 bases from J, the gap between germline ends came to 6 bases. The CDR3 coding sequence is TGCGCCAGCAGCCAACATGGGAACACCATATATTTT. Translated, it gives CASSQHGNTIYF.

This clone was seen only a few times. The rearrangement joins TRBV6-1 to TRBJ2-7; 7 positions agree with TRBD1. V was pared by 4 bases and J by 0 bases, with 3 bases of the junction left unmatched. Germline-derived CDR1 and CDR2 are MNHNS and SASEGT. The CDR3 is 14 residues long. As DNA, the CDR3 is TGTGCCAGCAGTGTAGGGACAGTCTCCTACGAGCAGTACTTC. Translated, it gives CASSVGTVSYEQYF.

This clone has only a few counts. The CDR3 DNA reads TGTGCCAGCAGTTACTCACGGCAGAGCTACGAGCAGTACTTC. Translation gives CASSYSRQSYEQYF. The rearrangement uses TRBV6-6 and TRBJ2-7, with D unclear. The V gene lost 0 bases and the J gene lost 3 bases, with 9 bases spanning the gap. Germline CDR1 reads MNHNY; CDR2 reads SVGAGI (reference sequence). This CDR3 has 14 residues.

V usage is TRBV6-1 and J usage is TRBJ2-7; TRBD2 agrees at 7 bases. The CDR3 length is 14 residues. Trimming took 6 bases from V and 2 from J; bases not matched to a gene: 7. Germline CDR1 MNHNS, CDR2 SASEGT. CDR3 bases: TGTGCCAGCAGCGGGCTGCGGGAGCCCTACGAGCAGTACTTC. Translated, it gives CASSGLREPYEQYF.

The chain uses TRBV6-1 and TRBJ2-1; D gene unclear. The CDR3 is 16 residues long. With 6 bases removed from V and 0 bases from J, the gap between germline ends came to 15 bases. CDR1 and CDR2 (germline): MNHNS, SASEGT. The CDR3 here is CASSRIDLISYNEQFF. The CDR3 DNA reads as TGTGCCAGCAGCCGGATTGACTTGATCTCCTACAATGAGCAGTTCTTC.

In the case of this clone: At one of its ends the junction is not consistent with the germline gene, which may arise from a read error. J is TRBJ2-1 and V is TRBV7-3; 8 positions agree with TRBD2. Germline V gives CDR1 SGHTA, CDR2 FQGTGA. This CDR3 has 16 residues. The CDR3 DNA follows: TGTGGCAGCAGCTTAAGGCTAGCGGGTCTCTATAATGAGCAGTTCTTC. It is translated as CGSSLRLAGLYNEQFF.

This chain joins TRBV20-1 and TRBJ2-3, with D uncertain. Trimming took 1 base from V and 2 from J, leaving 19 bases between them. Germline CDR1 DFQATT, CDR2 SNEGSKA (reference sequence). The CDR3 covers 17 residues. CDR3 bases: TGCAGTGCTAGAGCAGCTCTGGCTACTAAGTCCACAGATACGCAGTATTTT. Its translation is CSARAALATKSTDTQYF.

This rearrangement joins TRBV11-3 to TRBJ1-6; D gene uncertain. V lost 0 bases and J lost 7, with 4 bases in between. Looked up from germline, CDR1 is SGHNT and CDR2 is YENEEA. The CDR3 contains 13 residues. CDR3 bases: TGTGCCAGCAGCTTAGACAGCAATTCACCCCTCCACTTT. Protein product: CASSLDSNSPLHF.

This clone turned up a few times. The rearrangement links TRBV6-1 to TRBJ2-5, with D possibly matching TRBD1 (7 bases). Germline CDR1 is MNHNS and CDR2 is SASEGT. The CDR3 contains 17 residues. The ends were cut back, 6 bases at V and 5 bases at J, with 25 bases in the middle. The CDR3 DNA sequence: TGTGCCAGCAGGGCCCGGACAGGTGGCTCAGGGGGGGAGACCCAGTACTTC. Residues: CASRARTGGSGGETQYF.

This clone was recorded a few times. The chain has TRBV6-2 or TRBV6-3 and TRBJ2-7, with D possibly being TRBD2 (5 bases). This CDR3 contains 13 residues. Germline CDR1 and CDR2: MNHEY and SVGEGT. Trimming left V 6 bases short and J 6 bases short, with 15 bases between. The CDR3 sequence: CASRAGNRGEQYF. DNA of the CDR3: TGTGCCAGCAGAGCCGGAAACCGGGGCGAGCAGTACTTC.

This clone was picked up many times. J is TRBJ2-2 and V is TRBV2; 9 nucleotides match TRBD1. The CDR3 runs to 17 residues. V shed 7 bases and J 6 bases; nucleotides not matched to a gene: 15. CDR1 and CDR2 from the germline V gene are SNHLY and FYNNEI. The CDR3 loop is CASKLLAGQGAAGELFF. The DNA of the CDR3 is TGTGCCAGCAAACTCCTGGCGGGACAGGGAGCGGCCGGGGAGCTGTTTTTT.

The chain carries TRBV7-2 and TRBJ2-5; either TRBD1 or TRBD2 may fit D (6 bases each). Between the trimmed V and J ends, which lost 2 bases and 5 bases, there was a span of 24 bases. CDR3 size: 18 residues. The germline gives CDR1 SGHTA, CDR2 FQGNSA. The CDR3 here is CASSLRQGLEGRGETQYF. The CDR3, as DNA: TGTGCCAGCAGCTTACGCCAGGGGTTGGAGGGCCGGGGGGAGACCCAGTACTTC.

J is TRBJ2-5 and V is TRBV20-1; TRBD1 is a possible D gene (6 bases). Looked up from germline, CDR1 is DFQATT and CDR2 is SNEGSKA (reference sequence). With 1 base removed from V and 10 bases from J, the gap between germline ends came to 13 bases. The length of the CDR3 is 12 residues. The CDR3 here is CSARAGVEDQYF. The CDR3 coding sequence is TGCAGTGCTAGAGCAGGGGTAGAGGACCAGTACTTC.

In this sample, this clone is medium-sized. The chain carries TRBV5-1 and TRBJ2-2, with 7 bases matching TRBD1. Germline loops: CDR1 SGHRS, CDR2 YFSETQ. The CDR3 length is 14 residues. V dropped 4 bases and J dropped 6; count of bases not matched to a gene: 6. The CDR3 region has the DNA TGCGCCAGCAGCGTAGACAGGGCGGCCGGGGAGCTGTTTTTT. Translating gives CASSVDRAAGELFF. The variable domain in full, with the rest retrieved from reference TRBV5-1 and TRBJ2-2, is KAGVTQTPRYLIKTRGQQVTLSCSPISGHRSVSWYQQTPGQGLQFLFEYFSETQRNKGNFPGRFSGRQFSNSRSEMNVSTLELGDSALYLCASSVDRAAGELFFGEGSRLTVL.

The CDR3 protein is CASSKGGSYNEQFF. The CDR3 DNA is TGTGCCAGCAGCAAGGGGGGTTCCTACAATGAGCAGTTCTTC. The chain combines TRBV14 with TRBJ2-1; either TRBD1 or TRBD2 may fit D (6 bases each). Germline CDR1 and CDR2: SGHDN and FVKESK. The V end lost 5 bases, the J end lost 1 base, and 9 bases lay between the germline ends. This CDR3 is 14 amino acids long.

This clone was counted many times. This chain uses TRBV12-3 or TRBV12-4 with TRBJ1-1; D not certain. This CDR3 spans 12 amino acids. Trimming cost V 3 bases and J 6 bases, with 8 bases left between them. The chain's CDR3 is CASSFWRSEAFF. As DNA, the CDR3 is TGTGCCAGCAGTTTTTGGCGTTCTGAAGCTTTCTTT.

This clone came up a few times. The chain carries TRBV19 and TRBJ1-1, with D uncertain. V gave up 5 bases and J gave up 3 bases, with 13 bases separating them. The CDR3 totals 14 residues. Germline CDR1 and CDR2: LNHDA and SQIVND (reference sequence). CDR3 amino acids: CASSPFAPDTEAFF. In DNA form, the CDR3 reads TGTGCCAGTAGTCCCTTCGCCCCGGACACTGAAGCTTTCTTT.

As regards this clone: Compared with germline, one end of the junction differs, possibly owing to a read error. The V and J genes are TRBV5-1 and TRBJ2-5; D perhaps matches TRBD1 (6 bases). This CDR3 region has 14 residues. From germline, CDR1 is SGHRS and CDR2 YFSETQ. The DNA for the CDR3 is TGCGCCAGCAGCGGGTCAGGGGCGATGGAGACCGAGTACTTC. This gives the protein CASSGSGAMETEYF.

The table lists this clone with many counts. The rearrangement uses TRBV3-1 and TRBJ1-6, with a tentative D call TRBD1 (5 bases). CDR3 length: 14 residues. From germline, CDR1 is LGHDT and CDR2 YNNKEL (reference sequence). V lost 6 bases to trimming and J lost 4 bases, with 10 bases between them. CDR3 nucleotides: TGTGCCAGCAGACACGGGACTTATAATTCACCCCTCCACTTT. The encoded protein is CASRHGTYNSPLHF.